The 5 T cell receptor beta chains listed next were all sequenced from one sample in a study of CDR3 diversity in severe acne. TCRdb analysed the PCR reads with MiXCR anew, one entry per CDR3 protein. The data show about 76,000 distinct CDR3 sequences, 50% to 65% seen once. The material sequenced was blood. The receptors derive from a male donor in good health, without acne.

The V gene is TRBV12-3 or TRBV12-4, the J gene TRBJ2-7, with D uncertain. The CDR3 contains 13 residues. Trimming took 5 bases from V and 4 from J, leaving 12 bases between them. DNA for the CDR3: TGTGCCAGCAGTCCCCGAGCAAATTACGAGCAGTACTTC. Its translation: CASSPRANYEQYF.

This chain joins TRBV20-1 and TRBJ2-7; D ambiguous. Germline CDR1 reads DFQATT; CDR2 reads SNEGSKA (reference sequence). The CDR3 runs to 16 residues. V was shortened by 0 bases and J by 3 bases, with 18 bases between the two germline ends. The CDR3 DNA is TGCAGTGCTAGAGATCATCGGCTTCAACCGAACTACGAGCAGTACTTC. Translated, it gives CSARDHRLQPNYEQYF.

V is TRBV4-1 and J is TRBJ2-7; D is unresolved. The germline V and J ends were trimmed by 4 bases and 0 bases, with 13 bases remaining between them. The CDR3 runs to 15 residues. The germline CDR1 and CDR2 sequences are MGHRA and YSYEKL. The CDR3 bases are TGCGCCAGCAGCCGAACCCCCGGACCCTCCTACGAGCAGTACTTC. Residues: CASSRTPGPSYEQYF.

The V gene is TRBV6-6, the J gene TRBJ2-5; D is unclear. In germline, CDR1 is MNHNY, CDR2 SVGAGI (reference sequence). V gave up 7 bases and J gave up 1 base, with 7 bases separating them. CDR3 size: 12 residues. For the CDR3, the DNA is TGTGCCAGCACCGGTGCCCAAGAGACCCAGTACTTC. This sequence encodes CASTGAQETQYF.

Regarding this clonotype: Since no conserved phenylalanine or tryptophan closes the CDR3, a read error is the likely cause. The chain couples TRBV20-1 to TRBJ1-3; D remains unclear. CDR3 length equals 15 residues. Germline V gene data show CDR1 as DFQATT and CDR2 as SNEGSKA (reference sequence). CDR3 nucleotides: TGCAGTGCTCCTAGCCACCGAGGAACCGGAAACGCCATATATTCT. It translates to CSAPSHRGTGNAIYS.